This TCR beta chain was obtained from a study of T cells expressing NK-cell markers. TCRdb reprocessed the 5' RACE reads and keeps a single row for each CDR3 protein, giving no DNA. The repertoire table contains over 350,000 distinct CDR3 sequences. The CDR3 is 14 residues long. The chain combines TRBV12-3 or TRBV12-4 with TRBJ2-7. What was sequenced was blood T cells: a sorted CD56 or NKG2C T cell subset, CD4+ or CD8+ T cells, or bulk PBMC T cells (not recorded which). This clonotype was obtained from a woman in her fifties or sixties in good health. The CDR3 loop is CASSPKAGPYEQYF.